This T cell receptor (beta chain) came from a study of blood T cells in healthy people across ages. General study results and limits: Whereas aged donors had fewer naive CD4+ cells, long-lived donors had more of them and higher diversity.

Then a second PCR, running roughly 6 to 12 cycles, was carried out with a sample-barcoded 5' primer and a J-beta primer mix. Every single cDNA molecule received a tag from a template-switch adaptor with 12 random nucleotides. TCRdb re-called the 5' RACE reads with MiXCR, one entry per CDR3 protein. The table has under 1,000,000 distinct CDR3 sequences, around 50% seen once. Germline trimming cut 3 bases from V and 4 bases from J; bases unmatched to any gene: 4. Germline CDR1 and CDR2: SEHNR and FQNEAQ (reference sequence). The CDR3 is made up of 14 amino acids. In terms of origin and age, donors were healthy Caucasian individuals from Russia aged about 6 to 90. Collection of around 9.3 milliliters of peripheral blood was performed for each donor. This clonotype was seen many times. Its antigen is unidentified.

The TCR originated in an elderly man in good health. Sequencing was carried out using blood. The rearrangement joins TRBV7-9 to TRBJ1-1, with 8 bases fitting TRBD1. CDR3 nucleotides: TGTGCCAGCAGCTTGAATCAGGGGGCCACTGAAGCTTTCTTT. This codes for CASSLNQGATEAFF.